The clone carrying this T cell receptor beta chain was seen ten or more times. Its target is unknown. Molecular barcoding with unique molecular identifiers was used for the TCRbeta library. TCRdb redid the calling of the PCR reads with MiXCR, one entry per CDR3 protein. The sample includes nearly 9,500 distinct CDR3 sequences, about 15% of them seen just once. The CDR3 is 12 amino acids. Trimming cost V 3 bases and J 6 bases, with 7 bases left between them. This sample is drawn from a study of T-cell reconstitution after alpha-beta-depleted transplantation in children. The study, taken as a whole, reports: Reported findings indicate that, about two months after transplant, alpha-beta T cells came from several hundred expanded clones, which were derived from non-depleted graft cells.

The chain carries TRBV12-3 or TRBV12-4 and TRBJ2-3; D uncertain. The TCR sequence derives from a male patient younger than 18 who had a stem cell transplant for acute lymphoblastic leukemia, so the T cells may come from the graft donor. The input for sequencing was PBMCs, mostly from graft donor cells, taken 60 days after TCRalphabeta/CD19-depleted stem cell transplant. The CDR3 region is CASSFEEDTQYF. DNA for the CDR3: TGTGCCAGCAGTTTTGAAGAGGATACGCAGTATTTT.